Sequencing of this T cell receptor beta chain was carried out in a study of blood T cell repertoires in COVID-19. Germline assignment: CDR1 SGHTA and CDR2 FQGNSA. V was cut by 2 bases and J by 0 bases, with 11 bases left in between. The CDR3 covers 16 residues. This clone was detected only once. Data came from immunoSEQ multiplex PCR; TCRdb stores just in-frame clones and leaves some out. The repertoire holds roughly 170,000 clones, with around 83% as singletons. Patients in Seattle were enrolled during active infection, then followed longitudinally. The chain links TRBV7-2 to TRBJ1-5; tentative D call: TRBD1 (5 bases). The clonotype comes from a woman aged 45-59 years with COVID-19, enrolled during active disease. Sequencing was carried out using peripheral blood. In DNA form, the CDR3 reads TGTGCCAGCAGCTTAAGGAGGGGCCATAGCAATCAGCCCCAGCATTTT. Its translation: CASSLRRGHSNQPQHF.